Included here is one T cell receptor (beta chain) sequence, with context. Via MiXCR, TCRdb re-called the 5' RACE reads, giving one row per CDR3 protein. The table lists around 250,000 distinct CDR3 sequences, 15% to 20% of them singletons. V shed 5 bases, J shed 9 bases, and the junction held 7 bases outside the gene matches. Germline V gene lookup returns CDR1 MGHRA and CDR2 YSYEKL. This CDR3 region has 15 residues. This sample was taken from a study of T-cell memory formation after mild COVID-19. The receptor was derived from a man aged 18 to 29 who had mild COVID-19 (a few samples of this study predate the infection). Cell type and time point are not known. Material for sequencing was PBMCs or a T cell subset sorted from them (not recorded which). This chain joins TRBV4-1 and TRBJ2-1, with 13 bases fitting TRBD2. CDR3 in amino acids: CASSVTSGGAFEQFF. The CDR3 bases are TGCGCCAGCAGCGTAACTAGCGGGGGGGCCTTTGAGCAGTTCTTC.